This T cell receptor beta chain was obtained from a study of T cells in Graves' hyperthyroidism and ophthalmopathy. Study details: Peripheral blood was secured at the point of initial diagnosis, before any treatment.

Uncontrolled infection, other autoimmune disease, pregnancy or lactation excluded patients. Each diagnosis drew on symptoms, thyroxine, TRAb, thyroid ultrasound and orbital computed tomography findings. The CDR3 regions of TCR beta were amplified from RNA transcripts. Researchers ran a first-round RT-PCR on the TCR CDR3 using the HTBI primer set. One entry per CDR3 protein results from TCRdb running MiXCR on the multiplex PCR reads. This table has about 400,000 distinct CDR3 sequences, 13% appearing once. The CDR3 consists of 15 residues. Looked up from germline, CDR1 is SGHTA and CDR2 is FQGTGA. This clonotype was detected only a few times. A junction end diverges from the germline sequence, so it may reflect a read error.

The source of this sequence is a woman aged 18-29 years with Graves' hyperthyroidism. The V and J genes are TRBV7-3 and TRBJ1-1; D may be TRBD1 (5 bases). Material for sequencing was blood. The CDR3 spells CASSLGAGGDTGAFF. The CDR3 nucleotides read TGTGCCAGCAGCTTAGGGGCGGGGGGTGACACTGGAGCTTTCTTT.